The next 14 T cell receptor beta chains were all read from a single sample in a study of tumor and adjacent non-tumor tissue in lung cancer. Three rounds of nested PCR, following a modified ARM-PCR protocol, produced the TCRbeta library. Using its own MiXCR run on the multiplex PCR reads, TCRdb lists one record per CDR3 protein. Counted here are 90,000 to 100,000 distinct CDR3 sequences, approximately 80% occurring once; the ten biggest clones make up approximately 28%. The template was RNA from unsorted bulk tissue. Distant lung tissue was collected more than 3 cm away from the tumor edge. Specimen: distant non-tumor lung tissue. These TCRs come from a man aged 55 to 70 with small cell lung cancer.

On this clonotype itself: Since a much larger clone is just one base distant, this may be a read error. This sequence joins TRBV28 and TRBJ2-5; maybe TRBD2 (5 bases). The CDR3 has 12 amino acids. V was shortened by 9 bases and J by 2 bases, with 10 bases between the two germline ends. Germline lookup yields CDR1 MDHEN and CDR2 SYDVKM. The CDR3 sequence: CARTPGQETQYF. CDR3 nucleotides: TGTGCCAGGACGCCGGGACAAGAGACCCAGTACTTC.

As regards this clonotype: A junction end diverges from the germline sequence, so it may reflect a read error. CDR3 nucleotide sequence: TGCGCCAGCAGCCAGGGCGGGGCCCCATGCTACGTGCAGTACTTC. This encodes CASSQGGAPCYVQYF. The J gene is TRBJ2-7, the V gene TRBV4-1, with D perhaps TRBD2 (6 bases). Per germline, CDR1 MGHRA and CDR2 YSYEKL. CDR3 length equals 15 residues.

In regard to this clonotype: Sequence at one end of the junction differs from germline and may be a read error. This chain uses TRBV5-6 with TRBJ1-1; 7 bases are shared with TRBD1. The CDR3 has 14 amino acids. Germline V gene lookup returns CDR1 SGHDT and CDR2 YYEEEE. CDR3 loop: CASSPGQLSTEAFF. CDR3 nucleotides: TGTGCCAGCAGCCCGGGACAGCTGAGCACTGAAGCATTCTTT.

Notes on this clonotype: It may be a read error: a sequence one base away is much more abundant. J is TRBJ1-1 and V is TRBV20-1, with a possible D match to TRBD1 (6 bases). The germline V gene has CDR1 DFQATT and CDR2 SNEGSKA (reference sequence). Trimming cost V 3 bases and J 4 bases, with 15 bases left between them. The CDR3 is 14 amino acids. DNA for the CDR3: TGCAGTGCTAGCCCCGGACAGTCGGGCACTGAAGCTTTCTTT. Translating it yields CSASPGQSGTEAFF.

Of note for this clonotype: The germline gene is not matched at one end of the junction; a read error may be the cause. The chain has TRBV12-3 or TRBV12-4 and TRBJ1-1, with 9 bases matching TRBD1. The CDR3 extends over 14 amino acids. The CDR3 sequence: CASTKTGGASEALF. CDR3 DNA sequence: TGTGCCAGCACCAAGACAGGGGGAGCATCTGAAGCTTTATTT.

This clonotype came up many times. The V and J genes are TRBV20-1 and TRBJ2-7, with 9 bases lining up with TRBD2. The germline gives CDR1 DFQATT, CDR2 SNEGSKA (reference sequence). Trimming took 0 bases from V and 0 from J; bases not matched to a gene: 3. The CDR3 is 15 residues long. The CDR3 here is CSARDQLAGSYEQYF. The DNA for the CDR3 is TGCAGTGCTAGAGATCAACTAGCGGGCTCCTACGAGCAGTACTTC.

Note on this clonotype: The junction departs from the called germline gene at one end, perhaps through a read error. The chain has TRBV29-1 and TRBJ1-3, with D unclear. The germline gives CDR1 SQVTM, CDR2 ANQGSEA. CDR3 size: 14 residues. The CDR3 DNA reads as TGCAGCGTTGAAGAGAGGGCGTTTGGAGACACCATATATTTT. Residues: CSVEERAFGDTIYF.

The DNA for the CDR3 is TGTGCCACCAGTGATCCGGGGTCTTCCTACGAGCAGTACTTC. This gives the protein CATSDPGSSYEQYF. The chain recombines TRBV24-1 with TRBJ2-7; D may be TRBD2 (5 bases). Trimming removed 3 bases at V and 1 base at J, with 9 bases between. Looked up from germline, CDR1 is KGHDR and CDR2 is SFDVKD. The CDR3 covers 14 residues.

Points on this clonotype: The junction departs from germline at one end; a sequencing error may be responsible. V usage is TRBV11-2 and J usage is TRBJ2-7; tentative D call: TRBD2 (5 bases). The CDR3 is 15 residues long. Germline-derived CDR1 and CDR2 are SGHAT and FQNNGV. The CDR3 reads CTSGLASRDSYEQYF. For the CDR3, the DNA is TGTACCAGCGGCTTAGCTTCTAGGGACTCCTACGAGCAGTACTTC.

The chain combines TRBV21-1 with TRBJ2-7; TRBD2, the D gene given by the table, was not confirmed from the DNA. TRBV21-1 is reported as a pseudogene. CDR3 length: 17 residues. The CDR3 sequence: CASSIPGLAGGQYEQYV. CDR3 bases: TGTGCCAGCAGCATACCCGGACTAGCGGGAGGGCAATACGAGCAGTACGTC.

Of note for this clonotype: The junction departs from the called germline gene at one end, perhaps through a read error. V usage is TRBV24-1 and J usage is TRBJ1-4; possibly TRBD1 for D (5 bases). The CDR3 covers 17 residues. From germline, CDR1 is KGHDR and CDR2 SFDVKD. The CDR3 DNA follows: TGTGCCACCAGTGATTCTAGGACTGTTGCCGGGACTGAAGAACTGTTTTTT. It is translated as CATSDSRTVAGTEELFF.

This clonotype came up once. Here the CDR3 reads CASSDWSWGARIGELFF. The CDR3 DNA sequence: TGTGCCAGCAGTGATTGGTCGTGGGGGGCTCGGATCGGGGAGCTGTTTTTT. The V and J genes are TRBV6-1 and TRBJ2-2; D may match TRBD1 or TRBD2 (6 bases each). V was shortened by 3 bases and J by 7 bases, with 21 bases between the two germline ends. The CDR3 has 17 residues. The germline CDR1 and CDR2 sequences are MNHNS and SASEGT.

Details on this clonotype: A much larger clone differs by one base, so this may be a read error. The CDR3 loop reads CASNRIVITEAFF. The CDR3 coding sequence is TGTGCCAGCAACCGAATTGTGATCACTGAAGCTTTCTTT. This chain joins TRBV5-6 and TRBJ1-1; D is unclear. V shed 6 bases and J shed 4 bases, with 13 bases lying between them. CDR1 SGHDT and CDR2 YYEEEE come from the germline V gene. CDR3 length: 13 amino acids.

This clonotype has at least ten counts. The rearrangement joins TRBV10-3 to TRBJ2-1; D is possibly TRBD2 (6 bases). V was trimmed by 3 bases and J by 8 bases, leaving 17 bases between them. This CDR3 comprises 15 residues. Germline V gene data show CDR1 as ENHRY and CDR2 as SYGVKD. CDR3 coding DNA: TGTGCCATCAGTGACCCACCAGGCGGGAAAGATGAGCAGTTCTTC. Its translation is CAISDPPGGKDEQFF.